Listed below are T cell receptor beta chains from one sample, sequenced in a study of response to subunit inactivated influenza vaccine. TCRdb re-derived calls from the RT-PCR reads in MiXCR, one entry per CDR3 protein. The sample includes 860,000 or so distinct CDR3 sequences, 21% of them seen just once. The source was PBMCs from blood, collected roughly 5 days after vaccination. The receptors stem from a middle-aged man who received an inactivated influenza vaccine. Both conserved end residues are part of each CDR3. A D gene is named only where the DNA matches it firmly. Only some rows state a clone size, as once, few, many or a class for expanded clones.

V gene: TRBV27
D gene: .
J gene: TRBJ2-7
clone size: .
CDR3 DNA: TGTGCCAGCAGTTTGACACCCGTAGCGATATACGAGCAGTACTTC
CDR3 protein: CASSLTPVAIYEQYF

V gene: TRBV6-2/TRBV6-3
D gene: .
J gene: TRBJ2-7
clone size: .
CDR3 DNA: TGTGCCAGCAGTTACGGGTACGGATACTCCTACGAGCAGTACTTC
CDR3 protein: CASSYGYGYSYEQYF

V gene: TRBV6-5
D gene: .
J gene: TRBJ2-3
clone size: few
CDR3 DNA: TGTGCCAGCAGTTACCTCGGTCGCACAGATACGCAGTATTTT
CDR3 protein: CASSYLGRTDTQYF

V gene: TRBV6-1
D gene: TRBD2
J gene: TRBJ2-5
clone size: .
CDR3 DNA: TGTGCCAGCAGTGAAGCGCTTCGGGGCGGGAGGGCCGGTGAGACCCAGTACTTC
CDR3 protein: CASSEALRGGRAGETQYF

V gene: TRBV29-1
D gene: TRBD2
J gene: TRBJ2-7
clone size: few
CDR3 DNA: TGCAGCGTTGAAGCCCAGGGGCTAGCGGGAGTGGGGCAGTACTTC
CDR3 protein: CSVEAQGLAGVGQYF

V gene: TRBV12-3/TRBV12-4
D gene: TRBD1
J gene: TRBJ1-6
clone size: .
CDR3 DNA: TGTGCCAGCAGTTTAAAGGGGGCCGGGGAACCCCTCCACTTT
CDR3 protein: CASSLKGAGEPLHF

V gene: TRBV4-3
D gene: .
J gene: TRBJ1-4
clone size: many
CDR3 DNA: TGCGCCAGCAGCCTCCAAGGGGGAGCAACTAATGAAAAACTGTTTTTT
CDR3 protein: CASSLQGGATNEKLFF

V gene: TRBV12-3/TRBV12-4
D gene: TRBD1
J gene: TRBJ1-2
clone size: few
CDR3 DNA: TGTGCCAGCAGTTCCATGGACAGGGGACGCTACACCTTC
CDR3 protein: CASSSMDRGRYTF

V gene: TRBV12-3/TRBV12-4
D gene: TRBD1
J gene: TRBJ2-1
clone size: few
CDR3 DNA: TGTGCCAGCAGGGGGGTTAGAGACAGGGGAACCTACAATGAGCAGTTCTTC
CDR3 protein: CASRGVRDRGTYNEQFF

V gene: TRBV19
D gene: .
J gene: TRBJ1-5
clone size: .
CDR3 DNA: TGTGCCAGTAGTATAACAGCGGGCAATCAGCCCCAGCATTTT
CDR3 protein: CASSITAGNQPQHF

V gene: TRBV7-9
D gene: .
J gene: TRBJ2-7
clone size: .
CDR3 DNA: TGTGCCAGCAGCGGAGGGCTAGTTTTTCACGAGCAGTACTTC
CDR3 protein: CASSGGLVFHEQYF

V gene: TRBV3-1
D gene: .
J gene: TRBJ2-1
clone size: .
CDR3 DNA: TGTGCCAGCAGCCAAGTTAGGGAGCAGTTCTTC
CDR3 protein: CASSQVREQFF

V gene: TRBV5-1
D gene: .
J gene: TRBJ2-5
clone size: few
CDR3 DNA: TGCGCCAGCAGCTTGGTTCTATGGGAGACCCAGTACTTC
CDR3 protein: CASSLVLWETQYF

V gene: TRBV12-3/TRBV12-4
D gene: TRBD1
J gene: TRBJ1-5
clone size: .
CDR3 DNA: TGTGCCAGCAGTTTAGGACAGGGGAAGCTGCAGCCCCAGCATTTT
CDR3 protein: CASSLGQGKLQPQHF

V gene: TRBV12-3/TRBV12-4
D gene: .
J gene: TRBJ2-1
clone size: few
CDR3 DNA: TGTGCCACTTCGTCCCCCCGAGTGGCGGTCTCCTACAATGAGCAGTTCTTC
CDR3 protein: CATSSPRVAVSYNEQFF

V gene: TRBV4-2
D gene: TRBD1
J gene: TRBJ1-2
clone size: few
CDR3 DNA: TGTGCCAGCAGCCAAGATGCCCCGGGACAGAACTATGGCTACACCTTC
CDR3 protein: CASSQDAPGQNYGYTF

V gene: TRBV7-2
D gene: .
J gene: TRBJ1-6
clone size: .
CDR3 DNA: TGTGCCAGCAGCTTAGGGACTTATTCACCCCTCCACTTT
CDR3 protein: CASSLGTYSPLHF

V gene: TRBV25-1
D gene: .
J gene: TRBJ2-5
clone size: .
CDR3 DNA: TGTGCCAGCAGTGAGATAGGGGGGGCTGGGGAGACCCAGTACTTC
CDR3 protein: CASSEIGGAGETQYF

V gene: TRBV20-1
D gene: .
J gene: TRBJ2-1
clone size: few
CDR3 DNA: TGCAGTGCTAAAGAGACAGTAGACGGAGAAGAGTTCTTC
CDR3 protein: CSAKETVDGEEFF

V gene: TRBV4-3
D gene: .
J gene: TRBJ2-3
clone size: few
CDR3 DNA: TGCGCCAGCAGCCAAGAGTCTAGCGTAGATACGCAGTATTTT
CDR3 protein: CASSQESSVDTQYF

V gene: TRBV19
D gene: .
J gene: TRBJ2-3
clone size: .
CDR3 DNA: TGTGCCAGTAGTCTAAACCCGTCGACAGACTTTGGCACAGATACGCAGTATTTT
CDR3 protein: CASSLNPSTDFGTDTQYF

V gene: TRBV7-8
D gene: .
J gene: TRBJ1-5
clone size: once
CDR3 DNA: TGTGCCAGCAGCCCCCTTAGCAGGGGCAATCAGCCCCAGCATTTT
CDR3 protein: CASSPLSRGNQPQHF

V gene: TRBV7-2
D gene: .
J gene: TRBJ1-2
clone size: few
CDR3 DNA: TGTGCCAGCAGCTTCAAAGCCTATGGCTACACCTTC
CDR3 protein: CASSFKAYGYTF

V gene: TRBV2
D gene: .
J gene: TRBJ2-5
clone size: once
CDR3 DNA: TGTGCCAGCAGTGAAGGGGTGACCCCGTCCAAGACCCAGTACTTC
CDR3 protein: CASSEGVTPSKTQYF

V gene: TRBV6-5
D gene: .
J gene: TRBJ1-5
clone size: .
CDR3 DNA: TGTGCCAGCAGTTACCACAGGGTTGGGGATCAGCCCCAGCATTTT
CDR3 protein: CASSYHRVGDQPQHF